These 8 T cell receptor beta chains share one sample of origin, sequenced in a study of blood T cell repertoires in COVID-19. The assay was immunoSEQ multiplex PCR, and TCRdb's table has in-frame clones only and misses some. The table records 70,000 or so clones, approximately 90% of them present only once. The sample taken for sequencing was peripheral blood. All receptors come from a man aged 70-80 years with active COVID-19.

This chain uses TRBV7-2 with TRBJ2-7, with 8 bases aligning to TRBD1. CDR3 length: 14 amino acids. The trim removed 1 base at V and 6 bases at J, leaving 5 bases unmatched. The germline V gene has CDR1 SGHTA and CDR2 FQGNSA. In DNA, the CDR3 is TGTGCCAGCAGCTTAGGACGGACAGGGCTCGAGCAGTACTTC. Translation: CASSLGRTGLEQYF. Variable domain in full (rest from reference TRBV7-2 and TRBJ2-7): GAGVSQSPSNKVTEKGKDVELRCDPISGHTALYWYRQSLGQGLEFLIYFQGNSAPDKSGLPSDRFSAERTGGSVSTLTIQRTQQEDSAVYLCASSLGRTGLEQYFGPGTRLTVT.

V gene TRBV1 combines with J gene TRBJ2-1; the table's D call, TRBD2, has no DNA check behind it. TRBV1 is reported as a pseudogene. This CDR3 region has 17 residues. Written as DNA, the CDR3 is TGCACCAGCAGCGCTCGGCGGGGCCACTCCTCCTACAATGAGCAGTTCTTC. Protein: CTSSARRGHSSYNEQFF.

The chain links TRBV6-6 to TRBJ1-1; 7 bases line up with TRBD1. The CDR3 runs to 15 residues. V lost 10 bases and J lost 0; bases outside the gene matches: 11. The germline CDR1 and CDR2 sequences are MNHNY and SVGAGI (reference sequence). The CDR3 loop reads CATRQGLGMNTEAFF. CDR3 bases: TGTGCCACCAGACAGGGTCTCGGAATGAACACTGAAGCTTTCTTT.

J is TRBJ1-2 and V is TRBV30; D is undetermined. Trimming pared 0 bases from V and 7 bases from J, leaving 18 bases between. The CDR3 covers 15 residues. Germline V gene lookup returns CDR1 GTSNPN and CDR2 SVGIG (reference sequence). CDR3 bases: TGTGCCTGGAGTGTGGGCCCCGGGGTCCGACGTGGCTACACCTTC. This encodes CAWSVGPGVRRGYTF.

The chain employs TRBV5-5 and TRBJ2-3; 12 bases fit TRBD2. The V gene end was trimmed by 0 bases and the J gene end by 2 bases; junction bases not matched to a gene: 1. Germline CDR1 reads SGHKS; CDR2 reads YYEKEE (reference sequence). There are 16 residues in the CDR3. The CDR3, as DNA: TGTGCCAGCAGCTTGGGGACTAGCGGGAACACAGATACGCAGTATTTT. Its protein product is CASSLGTSGNTDTQYF.

V gene TRBV19 combines with J gene TRBJ1-6; the D gene is possibly TRBD1 (6 bases). V gave up 3 bases and J gave up 7 bases, with 13 bases separating them. CDR1 and CDR2 from the germline V gene are LNHDA and SQIVND (reference sequence). This CDR3 has 15 amino acids. The CDR3 sequence: CASSIRRQANSPLHF. CDR3 in DNA: TGTGCCAGTAGTATCAGGAGACAGGCGAATTCACCCCTCCACTTT.

The V call is TRBV7-9, the J call TRBJ2-6; TRBD1 aligns across 11 bases. Germline V gives CDR1 SEHNR, CDR2 FQNEAQ (reference sequence). The CDR3 contains 17 residues. V gave up 5 bases and J gave up 3 bases; unmatched junction bases: 6. This CDR3 reads CASSPGQGGFGANVLTF. The CDR3 DNA is TGTGCCAGCAGCCCGGGACAGGGGGGCTTTGGGGCCAACGTCCTGACTTTC.

The chain joins TRBV4-2 to TRBJ2-1; tentative D call: TRBD2 (5 bases). Germline CDR1 is LGHNA and CDR2 is YNFKEQ. The CDR3 totals 11 residues. With 6 bases removed from V and 8 bases from J, the gap between germline ends came to 8 bases. The CDR3, as DNA: TGTGCCAGCAGAGCCGGGGATGAGCAGTTCTTC. Translation gives CASRAGDEQFF.